These 20 T cell receptor beta chains were sequenced from one sample in a study of blood T cell repertoires in COVID-19. Using immunoSEQ multiplex PCR, the repertoire was profiled, and TCRdb retains in-frame clones only, with some absent. This repertoire shows roughly 250,000 clones, roughly 85% found once; its top ten account for less than 2.5%. Sequenced sample: PBMCs or T cells enriched from blood (not recorded which). These receptors all stem from a woman aged 45-60 years who had recovered from COVID-19.

The count of this clone is one. The chain couples TRBV27 to TRBJ1-1; D may be TRBD1 (6 bases). CDR3 size: 14 residues. Germline V gives CDR1 MNHEY, CDR2 SMNVEV (reference sequence). With 1 base removed from V and 4 bases from J, the gap between germline ends came to 10 bases. CDR3 nucleotide sequence: TGTGCCAGCAGTTTATACCCAGGGGTCACTGAAGCTTTCTTT. This encodes CASSLYPGVTEAFF.

This chain links TRBV6-5 with TRBJ2-7, with D perhaps TRBD1 (6 bases). Germline V gives CDR1 MNHEY, CDR2 SVGAGI. With 7 bases removed from V and 3 bases from J, the gap between germline ends came to 13 bases. The CDR3 runs 13 residues. The CDR3 here is CASTPRDIYEQYF. The CDR3 nucleotides read TGTGCCAGCACCCCCCGGGACATCTACGAGCAGTACTTC.

Notes on this clone: Other DNA variants within this sample encode the same CDR3. This chain links TRBV28 with TRBJ2-3; 7 bases match TRBD1. Trimming took 8 bases from V and 2 from J; bases not matched to a gene: 7. The CDR3 has 14 residues. Germline V gene sequence: CDR1 MDHEN, CDR2 SYDVKM. CDR3 coding DNA: TGTGCCAGCTCGAAGGGACAGCTCACAGATACGCAGTATTTT. Translation: CASSKGQLTDTQYF.

The gene calls are TRBV7-3 and TRBJ1-1; D unresolved. Trimming took 4 bases from V and 3 from J, leaving 9 bases between them. This CDR3 comprises 13 residues. Germline V gene lookup returns CDR1 SGHTA and CDR2 FQGTGA. The chain's CDR3 is CASSSQVDTEAFF. In nucleotides, the CDR3 is TGTGCCAGCAGCTCCCAGGTGGACACTGAAGCTTTCTTT.

The V and J genes are TRBV4-1 and TRBJ1-1; maybe TRBD1 (6 bases). With 5 bases removed from V and 2 bases from J, the gap between germline ends came to 15 bases. The CDR3 totals 15 residues. Germline CDR1 is MGHRA and CDR2 is YSYEKL. The CDR3 is CASSSQTGLNTEAFF. DNA for the CDR3: TGCGCCAGCAGCTCCCAGACAGGTTTAAACACTGAAGCTTTCTTT.

The chain joins TRBV5-1 to TRBJ2-3; 11 bases are a match to TRBD2. CDR1 is SGHRS, CDR2 YFSETQ, per germline. The V segment lost 5 bases and the J segment 5 bases; nucleotides outside the gene matches: 4. The CDR3 has 14 amino acids. CDR3 region: CASRTGLAGDTQYF. CDR3 DNA sequence: TGCGCCAGCAGGACTGGACTAGCGGGAGATACGCAGTATTTT.

The genes are TRBV6-5 and TRBJ1-2; TRBD1 matches at 11 bases. This CDR3 contains 13 residues. Germline values: CDR1 MNHEY, CDR2 SVGAGI. Trimming removed 5 bases from V and 7 bases from J; junction bases left unmatched: 3. The CDR3 coding sequence is TGTGCCAGCAGTCCGGGACAGGGGGTTGGCTACACCTTC. Residues: CASSPGQGVGYTF.

The chain carries TRBV29-1 and TRBJ2-1, with D perhaps TRBD1 (7 bases). V lost 5 bases, J lost 0 bases, and 11 bases lay in between. Germline V lookup: CDR1 SQVTM, CDR2 ANQGSEA. This CDR3 has 14 residues. CDR3 in amino acids: CSVSQGGSYNEQFF. The DNA of the CDR3 is TGCAGCGTTTCCCAGGGGGGCTCCTACAATGAGCAGTTCTTC.

The gene calls are TRBV9 and TRBJ1-5; possible D gene TRBD1, 6 bases. CDR3 length equals 15 residues. The V gene's germline CDR1 is SGDLS and CDR2 YYNGEE. V was shortened by 6 bases and J by 6 bases, with 19 bases between the two germline ends. The CDR3 loop reads CASNPDGGTGQPQHF. In nucleotides, the CDR3 is TGTGCCAGCAACCCGGATGGGGGCACGGGTCAGCCCCAGCATTTT.

The chain is built from TRBV5-1 and TRBJ2-4; D unresolved. Trimming removed 0 bases from V and 7 bases from J, with 8 bases in between. The CDR3 is 13 amino acids. Germline V gene sequence: CDR1 SGHRS, CDR2 YFSETQ. As DNA, the CDR3 is TGCGCCAGCAGCTTGGGGTCGGTTAACATTCAGTACTTC. Protein sequence: CASSLGSVNIQYF.

The chain is built from TRBV5-1 and TRBJ2-1, with D unresolved. Deletions cut 3 bases from V and 0 bases from J, with 10 bases between. The CDR3 runs 15 residues. Germline V gives CDR1 SGHRS, CDR2 YFSETQ. The chain's CDR3 is CASSSEASSYNEQFF. As DNA, the CDR3 is TGCGCCAGCAGCTCCGAAGCTAGCTCCTACAATGAGCAGTTCTTC.

V gene TRBV5-1 combines with J gene TRBJ1-5; TRBD1 matches at 9 bases. Germline CDR1 SGHRS, CDR2 YFSETQ. The trim removed 3 bases at V and 5 bases at J, leaving 0 bases unmatched. CDR3 length: 13 amino acids. The CDR3 spells CASSWTGDQPQHF. For the CDR3, the DNA is TGCGCCAGCAGCTGGACAGGGGATCAGCCCCAGCATTTT. Combining the CDR3 with reference TRBV5-1 and TRBJ1-5 gives the whole variable domain KAGVTQTPRYLIKTRGQQVTLSCSPISGHRSVSWYQQTPGQGLQFLFEYFSETQRNKGNFPGRFSGRQFSNSRSEMNVSTLELGDSALYLCASSWTGDQPQHFGDGTRLSIL.

The CDR3 DNA reads as TGCGCCAGCAGCCAAGATTCGACTAGCGGGCCCGGCCGTAACAATGAGCAGTTCTTC. Translating it yields CASSQDSTSGPGRNNEQFF. This sequence joins TRBV4-1 and TRBJ2-1; 10 bases match TRBD2. Unmatched junction bases numbered 13, after V lost 0 bases and J lost 5 bases. The CDR3 contains 19 residues. Germline assignment: CDR1 MGHRA and CDR2 YSYEKL.

This chain links TRBV5-5 with TRBJ1-4, with a weak D call TRBD1 (6 bases). Germline loops: CDR1 SGHKS, CDR2 YYEKEE (reference sequence). The CDR3 spans 16 residues. Between the trimmed V and J ends, which lost 6 bases and 5 bases, there was a span of 20 bases. The CDR3 sequence: CASIPGGANQNEKLFF. The CDR3 nucleotides read TGTGCCAGCATCCCTGGGGGGGCGAATCAGAATGAAAAACTGTTTTTT.

The CDR3 DNA reads as TGCGCCAGCAGCCACCAAGGACTCGGGGTTTACACTGAAGCTTTCTTT. This sequence encodes CASSHQGLGVYTEAFF. The V and J genes are TRBV4-1 and TRBJ1-1, with no clear D. Trimming took 3 bases from V and 3 from J, leaving 17 bases between them. From germline, CDR1 is MGHRA and CDR2 YSYEKL. The CDR3 is 16 amino acids.

This clone occurred once. The V gene is TRBV3-1 (or the pseudogene TRBV3-2), the J gene TRBJ2-5, with D perhaps TRBD1 (6 bases). Trimming left V 4 bases short and J 7 bases short, with 13 bases between. Germline loops: CDR1 LGHDT, CDR2 YNNKEL (reference sequence). This CDR3 region has 13 residues. In nucleotides, the CDR3 is TGTGCCAGCAGCCGGACGGACAGCACGACCCAGTACTTC. As protein: CASSRTDSTTQYF.

This CDR3 reads CASSLDTQETQYF. The CDR3 DNA sequence: TGCGCCAGCAGCTTGGACACCCAAGAGACCCAGTACTTC. The chain recombines TRBV5-1 with TRBJ2-5; D is undetermined. The V end was cut by 0 bases, the J end by 1 base, with 4 bases between. Germline CDR1 SGHRS, CDR2 YFSETQ. This CDR3 region has 13 residues.

The chain uses TRBV30 and TRBJ2-2; 11 positions match TRBD2. The CDR3 runs 15 residues. Losses at the gene ends were 3 bases for V and 6 bases for J; bases not matched to a gene: 6. The germline V gene has CDR1 GTSNPN and CDR2 SVGIG (reference sequence). CDR3 DNA sequence: TGTGCCTGGAGCCTAGGACTAGCGGGCCCCGGGGAGCTGTTTTTT. Residues: CAWSLGLAGPGELFF.

The chain employs TRBV10-3 and TRBJ1-5; 8 nucleotides match TRBD1. The germline V gene has CDR1 ENHRY and CDR2 SYGVKD. Losses at the gene ends were 0 bases for V and 6 bases for J; bases not matched to a gene: 4. The CDR3 totals 15 residues. This CDR3 reads CAISESPGGSQPQHF. The CDR3 DNA sequence: TGTGCCATCAGTGAGTCCCCAGGGGGCTCTCAGCCCCAGCATTTT.

The chain links TRBV27 to TRBJ2-3, with D possibly being TRBD1 (6 bases). The V and J ends lost 8 bases and 2 bases respectively, with 14 bases between them. CDR1 is MNHEY, CDR2 SMNVEV, per germline (reference sequence). The CDR3 is 14 amino acids. DNA for the CDR3: TGTGCCAGCGGCCCGGGACACGCCACAGATACGCAGTATTTT. Its translation is CASGPGHATDTQYF.